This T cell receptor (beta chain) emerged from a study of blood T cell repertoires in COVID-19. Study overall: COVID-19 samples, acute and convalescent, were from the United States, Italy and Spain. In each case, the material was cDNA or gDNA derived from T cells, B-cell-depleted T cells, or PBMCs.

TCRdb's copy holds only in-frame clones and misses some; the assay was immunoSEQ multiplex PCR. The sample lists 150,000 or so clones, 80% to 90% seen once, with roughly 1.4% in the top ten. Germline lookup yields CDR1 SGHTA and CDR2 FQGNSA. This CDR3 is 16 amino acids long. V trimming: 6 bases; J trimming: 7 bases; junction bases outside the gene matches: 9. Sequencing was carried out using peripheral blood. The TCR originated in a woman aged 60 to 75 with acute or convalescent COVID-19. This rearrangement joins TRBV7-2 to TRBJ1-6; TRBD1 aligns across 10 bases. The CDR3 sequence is CASRWDRGLVNSPLHF. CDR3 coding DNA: TGTGCCAGCAGATGGGACAGGGGCTTGGTAAATTCACCCCTCCACTTT. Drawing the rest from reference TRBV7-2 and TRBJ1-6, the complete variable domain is GAGVSQSPSNKVTEKGKDVELRCDPISGHTALYWYRQSLGQGLEFLIYFQGNSAPDKSGLPSDRFSAERTGGSVSTLTIQRTQQEDSAVYLCASRWDRGLVNSPLHFGNGTRLTVT.